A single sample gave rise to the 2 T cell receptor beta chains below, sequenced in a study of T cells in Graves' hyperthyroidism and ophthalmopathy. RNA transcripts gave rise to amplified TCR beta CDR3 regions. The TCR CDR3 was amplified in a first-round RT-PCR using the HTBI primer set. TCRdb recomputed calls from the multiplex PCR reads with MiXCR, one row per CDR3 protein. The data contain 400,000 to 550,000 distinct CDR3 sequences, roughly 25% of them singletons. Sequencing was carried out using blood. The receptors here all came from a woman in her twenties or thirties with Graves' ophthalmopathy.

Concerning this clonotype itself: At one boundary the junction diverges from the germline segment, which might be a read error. The CDR3 region has the DNA TGTGCCAACAGCAGAAGTCTGGGGAACTATGGCTACACCTTC. The encoded protein is CANSRSLGNYGYTF. This sequence joins TRBV7-9 and TRBJ1-2; D remains ambiguous. The CDR3 is 14 amino acids. CDR1 SEHNR and CDR2 FQNEAQ come from the germline V gene (reference sequence).

The CDR3 here is CASRFKGLTYEQYF. The CDR3 bases are TGTGCCAGCCGATTTAAGGGACTCACCTACGAGCAGTACTTC. V is TRBV2 and J is TRBJ2-7, with a weak D call TRBD2 (6 bases). Trimming left V 8 bases short and J 2 bases short, with 16 bases between. Germline CDR1 is SNHLY and CDR2 is FYNNEI. This CDR3 contains 14 residues.